This T cell receptor beta chain was sequenced for a study of cytomegalovirus exposure and HLA in healthy donors. General observations from the study: Cytomegalovirus status was reportedly diagnosed by the classifier with high specificity and sensitivity. Among TCR beta chains, those listed as cytomegalovirus-associated numbered more than 150.

The PCR made use of 60 Vbeta and 13 Jbeta primers. Assay: immunoSEQ multiplex PCR; the TCRdb copy retains only in-frame clones and omits some. The sample yields approximately 220,000 clones, nearly 80% seen once. A remark on this clone: The antigen remains undetermined.

In germline, CDR1 is SGHDT, CDR2 YYEEEE. The CDR3 spans 16 residues. After removal of 0 bases from V and 7 bases from J, the junction contained 6 bases not matched to a gene. This receptor was identified in a man between 18 and 29 years old in good health and CMV-seronegative. Sequenced input: PBMCs. The chain combines TRBV5-6 with TRBJ2-1; 11 nucleotides line up with TRBD2. The CDR3, as DNA: TGTGCCAGCAGCTTGGTGAGGCTAGCGGGAGGAAATGAGCAGTTCTTC. Translated: CASSLVRLAGGNEQFF.